This T cell receptor (beta chain) was observed in a study of blood T cell repertoires in COVID-19. Repertoires were generated with immunoSEQ multiplex PCR, while TCRdb's copy carries only in-frame clones and drops some. The sample carries 100,000 or so clones, around 83% recorded once. Germline CDR1 reads SGHNT; CDR2 reads YYREEE (reference sequence). The V end was cut by 3 bases, the J end by 10 bases, with 10 bases between. The CDR3 consists of 11 residues. Sequenced: peripheral blood. This clonotype originated in a woman aged 55-75 years in a cohort sampled during active or convalescent COVID-19. The chain couples TRBV5-4 to TRBJ1-1; the D gene is possibly TRBD1 (6 bases). Here the CDR3 DNA reads TGTGCCAGCAGCTCTGCAGGGGTAGCTTTCTTT. Protein product: CASSSAGVAFF.